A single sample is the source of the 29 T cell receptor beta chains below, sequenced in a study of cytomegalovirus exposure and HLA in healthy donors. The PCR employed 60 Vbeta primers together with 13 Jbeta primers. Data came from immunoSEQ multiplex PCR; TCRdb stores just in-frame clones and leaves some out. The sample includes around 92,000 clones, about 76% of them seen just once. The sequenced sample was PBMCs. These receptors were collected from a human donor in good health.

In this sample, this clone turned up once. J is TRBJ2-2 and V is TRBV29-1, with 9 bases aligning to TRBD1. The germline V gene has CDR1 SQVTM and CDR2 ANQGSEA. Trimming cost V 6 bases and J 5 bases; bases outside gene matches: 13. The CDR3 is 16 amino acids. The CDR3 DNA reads TGCAGCGTCGAACAACACAGGGGGCGCGGGACCGGGGAGCTGTTTTTT. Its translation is CSVEQHRGRGTGELFF.

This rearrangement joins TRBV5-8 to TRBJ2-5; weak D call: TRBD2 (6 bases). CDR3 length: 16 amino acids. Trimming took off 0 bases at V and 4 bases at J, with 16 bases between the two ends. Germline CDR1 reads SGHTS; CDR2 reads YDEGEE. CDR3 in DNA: TGTGCCAGCAGCTTGGATGGCGGGGCCCGTCGAGAGACCCAGTACTTC. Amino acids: CASSLDGGARRETQYF.

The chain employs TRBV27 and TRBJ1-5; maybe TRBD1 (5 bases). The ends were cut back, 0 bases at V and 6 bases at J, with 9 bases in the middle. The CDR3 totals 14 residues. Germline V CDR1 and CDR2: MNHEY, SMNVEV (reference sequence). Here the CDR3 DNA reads TGTGCCAGCAGTTTATCAGGGGTAAGTCAGCCCCAGCATTTT. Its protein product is CASSLSGVSQPQHF.

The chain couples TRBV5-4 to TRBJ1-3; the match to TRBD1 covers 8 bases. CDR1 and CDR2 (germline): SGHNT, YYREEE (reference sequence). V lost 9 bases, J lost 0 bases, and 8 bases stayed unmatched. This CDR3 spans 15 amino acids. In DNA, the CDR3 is TGTGCCACCTCCGCAGGGGGCCTCTCTGGAAACACCATATATTTT. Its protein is CATSAGGLSGNTIYF.

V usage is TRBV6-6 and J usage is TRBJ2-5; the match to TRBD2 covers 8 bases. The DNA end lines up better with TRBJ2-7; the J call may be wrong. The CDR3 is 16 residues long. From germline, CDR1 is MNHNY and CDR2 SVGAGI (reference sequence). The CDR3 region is CASSYTSGTSENEQYF. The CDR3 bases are TGTGCCAGCAGTTACACTTCCGGGACTAGTGAAAACGAGCAGTACTTC.

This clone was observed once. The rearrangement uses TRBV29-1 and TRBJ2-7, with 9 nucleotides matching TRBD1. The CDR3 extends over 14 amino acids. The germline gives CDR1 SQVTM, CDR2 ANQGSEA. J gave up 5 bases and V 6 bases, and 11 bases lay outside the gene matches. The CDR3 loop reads CSVATGGIGNEQYF. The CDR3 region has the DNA TGCAGCGTCGCCACAGGGGGCATCGGGAACGAGCAGTACTTC.

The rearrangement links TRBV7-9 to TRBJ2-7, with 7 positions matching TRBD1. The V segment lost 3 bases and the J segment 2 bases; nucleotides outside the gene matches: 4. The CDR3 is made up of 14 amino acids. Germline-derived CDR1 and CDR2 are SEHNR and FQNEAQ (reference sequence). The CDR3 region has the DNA TGTGCCAGCAGCTTCCGGGACAGCCCCTACGAGCAGTACTTC. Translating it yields CASSFRDSPYEQYF.

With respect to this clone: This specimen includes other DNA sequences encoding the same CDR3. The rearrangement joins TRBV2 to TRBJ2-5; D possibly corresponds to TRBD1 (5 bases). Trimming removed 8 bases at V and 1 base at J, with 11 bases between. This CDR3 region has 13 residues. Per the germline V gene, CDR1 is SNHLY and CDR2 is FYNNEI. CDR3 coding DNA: TGTGCCAGCTCGGTGGACACCCAAGAGACCCAGTACTTC. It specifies CASSVDTQETQYF.

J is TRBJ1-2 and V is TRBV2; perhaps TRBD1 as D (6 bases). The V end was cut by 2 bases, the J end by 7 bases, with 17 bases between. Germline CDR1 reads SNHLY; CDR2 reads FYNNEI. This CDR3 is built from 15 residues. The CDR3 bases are TGTGCCAGCAGTGAACAGCTTGGGACAATCGGTGGCTACACCTTC. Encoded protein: CASSEQLGTIGGYTF.

The DNA of the CDR3 is TGCGCCAGCAGCCGCGGGAGGGGAGGCTACGAGCAGTACTTC. Translation: CASSRGRGGYEQYF. This rearrangement joins TRBV4-3 to TRBJ2-7, with 9 bases that match TRBD2. Trimming took 4 bases from V and 3 from J; bases not matched to a gene: 4. Germline V CDR1 and CDR2: LGHNA, YSLEER. This CDR3 has 14 amino acids.

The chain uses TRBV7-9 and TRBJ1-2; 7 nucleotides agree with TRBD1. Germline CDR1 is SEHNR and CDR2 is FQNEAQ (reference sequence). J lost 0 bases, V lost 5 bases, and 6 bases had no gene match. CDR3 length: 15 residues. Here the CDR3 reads CASSSYRGPNYGYTF. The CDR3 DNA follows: TGTGCCAGCAGCAGCTACAGGGGCCCTAACTATGGCTACACCTTC.

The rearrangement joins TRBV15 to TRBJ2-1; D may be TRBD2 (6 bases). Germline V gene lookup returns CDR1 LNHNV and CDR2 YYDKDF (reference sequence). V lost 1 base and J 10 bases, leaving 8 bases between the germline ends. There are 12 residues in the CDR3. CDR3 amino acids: CATSRGGKEQFF. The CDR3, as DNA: TGTGCCACCAGCAGAGGCGGGAAAGAGCAGTTCTTC.

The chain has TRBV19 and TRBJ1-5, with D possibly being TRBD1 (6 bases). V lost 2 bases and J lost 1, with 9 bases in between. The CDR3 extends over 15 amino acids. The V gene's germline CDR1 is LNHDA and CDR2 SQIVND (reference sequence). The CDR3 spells CASSILGTSNQPQHF. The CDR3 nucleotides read TGTGCCAGTAGTATATTGGGGACAAGCAATCAGCCCCAGCATTTT.

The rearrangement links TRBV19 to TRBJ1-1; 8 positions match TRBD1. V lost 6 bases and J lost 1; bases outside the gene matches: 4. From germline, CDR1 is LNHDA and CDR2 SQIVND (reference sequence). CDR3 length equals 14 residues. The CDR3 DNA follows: TGTGCCAGTAGGATCGGGACAGGGAACACTGAAGCTTTCTTT. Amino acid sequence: CASRIGTGNTEAFF.

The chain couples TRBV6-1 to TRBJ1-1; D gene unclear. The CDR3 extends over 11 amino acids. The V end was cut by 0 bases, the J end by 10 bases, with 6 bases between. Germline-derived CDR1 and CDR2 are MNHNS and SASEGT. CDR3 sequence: CASSEARLAFF. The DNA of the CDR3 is TGTGCCAGCAGTGAAGCGCGTTTAGCTTTCTTT.

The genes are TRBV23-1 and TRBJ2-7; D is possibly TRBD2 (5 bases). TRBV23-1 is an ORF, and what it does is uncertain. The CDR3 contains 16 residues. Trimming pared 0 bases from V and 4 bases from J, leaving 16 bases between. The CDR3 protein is CASSQSRARPIYEQYF. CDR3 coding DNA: TGCGCCAGCAGTCAATCGAGGGCGCGACCCATATACGAGCAGTACTTC.

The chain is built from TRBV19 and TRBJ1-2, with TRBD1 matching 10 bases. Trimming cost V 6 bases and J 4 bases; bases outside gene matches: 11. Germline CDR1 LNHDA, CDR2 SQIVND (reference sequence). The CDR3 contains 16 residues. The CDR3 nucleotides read TGTGCCAGTAGATACCCGGGACAGGGGTTTTCCTATGGCTACACCTTC. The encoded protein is CASRYPGQGFSYGYTF.

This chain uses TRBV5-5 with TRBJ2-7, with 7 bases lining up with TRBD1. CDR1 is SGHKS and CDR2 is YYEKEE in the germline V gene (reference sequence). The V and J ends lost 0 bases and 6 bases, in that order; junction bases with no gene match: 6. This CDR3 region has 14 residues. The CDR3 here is CASSLGQGLGEQYF. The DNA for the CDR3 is TGTGCCAGCAGCTTGGGACAGGGTCTAGGCGAGCAGTACTTC.

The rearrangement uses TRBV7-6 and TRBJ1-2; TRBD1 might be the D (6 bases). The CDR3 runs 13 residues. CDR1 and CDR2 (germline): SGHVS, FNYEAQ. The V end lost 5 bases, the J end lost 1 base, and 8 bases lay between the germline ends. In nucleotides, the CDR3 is TGTGCCAGCAGCCAGGGACATAACTATGGCTACACCTTC. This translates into CASSQGHNYGYTF.

The CDR3 nucleotides are TGTGCCAGCAGCCCGGGACTAGCGGGGGCCGTCTCAGATACGCAGTATTTT. Protein sequence: CASSPGLAGAVSDTQYF. The chain is built from TRBV11-2 and TRBJ2-3, with 14 positions matching TRBD2. CDR3 length equals 17 residues. V shed 5 bases, J shed 4 bases, and the junction held 8 bases outside the gene matches. Germline CDR1 reads SGHAT; CDR2 reads FQNNGV.

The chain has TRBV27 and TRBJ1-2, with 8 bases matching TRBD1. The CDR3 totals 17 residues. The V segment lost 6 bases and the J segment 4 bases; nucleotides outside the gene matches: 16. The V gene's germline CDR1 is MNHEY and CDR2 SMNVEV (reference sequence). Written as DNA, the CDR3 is TGTGCCAGCAGCTATTCCCAGGACAGGGTCGGGTTCTATGGCTACACCTTC. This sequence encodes CASSYSQDRVGFYGYTF.

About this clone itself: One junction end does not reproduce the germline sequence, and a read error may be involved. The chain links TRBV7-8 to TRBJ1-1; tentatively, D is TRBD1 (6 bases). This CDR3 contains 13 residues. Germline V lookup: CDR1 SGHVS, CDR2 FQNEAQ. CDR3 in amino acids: CAGSSGRGTEAFF. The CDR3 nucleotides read TGTGCCGGCAGCTCCGGCAGGGGAACTGAAGCTTTCTTT.

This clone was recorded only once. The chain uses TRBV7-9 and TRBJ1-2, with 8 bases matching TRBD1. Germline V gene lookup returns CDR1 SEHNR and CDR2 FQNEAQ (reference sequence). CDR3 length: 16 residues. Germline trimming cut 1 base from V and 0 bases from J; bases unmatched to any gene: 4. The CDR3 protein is CASSLVGGQANYGYTF. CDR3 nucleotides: TGTGCCAGCAGCTTAGTGGGGGGACAGGCTAACTATGGCTACACCTTC.

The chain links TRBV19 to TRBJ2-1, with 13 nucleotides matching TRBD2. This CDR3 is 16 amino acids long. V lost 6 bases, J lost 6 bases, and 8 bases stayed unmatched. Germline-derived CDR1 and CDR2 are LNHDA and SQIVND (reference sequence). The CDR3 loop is CASRTPGLAGINEQFF. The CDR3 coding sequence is TGTGCCAGTAGAACCCCGGGACTAGCGGGAATCAATGAGCAGTTCTTC.

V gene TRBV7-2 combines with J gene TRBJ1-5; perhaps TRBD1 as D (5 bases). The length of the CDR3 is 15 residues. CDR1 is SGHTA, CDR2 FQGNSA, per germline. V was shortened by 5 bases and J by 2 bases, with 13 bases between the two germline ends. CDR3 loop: CASSGDGAGNQPQHF. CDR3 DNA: TGTGCCAGCAGCGGTGATGGGGCTGGCAATCAGCCCCAGCATTTT.

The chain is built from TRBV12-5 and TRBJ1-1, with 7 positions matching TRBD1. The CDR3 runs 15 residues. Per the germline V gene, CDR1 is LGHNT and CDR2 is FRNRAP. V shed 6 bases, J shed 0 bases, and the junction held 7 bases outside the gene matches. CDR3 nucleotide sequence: TGTGCTAGTGGATCGGCGGACAGGTTGAACACTGAAGCTTTCTTT. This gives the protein CASGSADRLNTEAFF.

The CDR3: CPFTSGRSDTQYF. CDR3 coding DNA: TGCCCCTTCACAAGCGGGAGGTCAGATACGCAGTATTTT. This rearrangement joins TRBV29-1 to TRBJ2-3; 9 positions match TRBD2. The CDR3 spans 13 residues. CDR1 and CDR2 (germline): SQVTM, ANQGSEA.

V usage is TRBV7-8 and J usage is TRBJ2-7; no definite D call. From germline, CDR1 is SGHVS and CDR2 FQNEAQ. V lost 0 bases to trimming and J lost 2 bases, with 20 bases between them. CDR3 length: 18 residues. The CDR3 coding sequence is TGTGCCAGCAGCTTAGCGTTTTCTGAGCGCATCGCGACCTACGAGCAGTACTTC. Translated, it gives CASSLAFSERIATYEQYF.

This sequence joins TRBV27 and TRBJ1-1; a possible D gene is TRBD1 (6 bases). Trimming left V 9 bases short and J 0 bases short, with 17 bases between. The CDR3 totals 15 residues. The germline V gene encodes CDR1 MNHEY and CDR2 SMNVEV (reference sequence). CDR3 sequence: CASNRVGGLNTEAFF. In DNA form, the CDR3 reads TGTGCCAGTAACAGGGTAGGTGGTTTGAACACTGAAGCTTTCTTT.